The 28 T cell receptor beta chains below come from one sample, sequenced in a study of regulatory T cells in long-lasting Graves disease. Libraries of TCR beta came from iRepertoire HTBI primers plus Arm-PCR of CDR3 regions. In TCRdb, the multiplex PCR reads were re-called with MiXCR into one record per CDR3 protein. The table includes some 250,000 distinct CDR3 sequences, 15% to 20% detected once. Described time point: newly diagnosed GD, antithyroid drugs for less than 3 months. The TCR library used RNA extracted from PBMCs. These data were likewise used in another study, on T cells in Graves' hyperthyroidism and ophthalmopathy.

Specimen: peripheral blood mononuclear cells (PBMCs), collected at new diagnosis, from a patient treated with antithyroid drugs. Receptors were obtained from a young woman with Graves disease.

This chain joins TRBV10-3 and TRBJ1-2; D remains ambiguous. The CDR3 runs 16 residues. Trimming removed 0 bases at V and 4 bases at J, with 15 bases between. CDR1 ENHRY and CDR2 SYGVKD come from the germline V gene. CDR3 sequence (DNA): TGTGCCATCAGTGAGTCTGGAATCCTGGGATCCTATGGCTACACCTTC. Translated, it gives CAISESGILGSYGYTF.

This clonotype was seen repeatedly, ten times or more. V and J are TRBV7-8 and TRBJ1-2; the D gene is possibly TRBD1 (6 bases). With 1 base removed from V and 8 bases from J, the gap between germline ends came to 14 bases. Looked up from germline, CDR1 is SGHVS and CDR2 is FQNEAQ. The CDR3 has 14 residues. CDR3 sequence reads: CASSLGGGGQGYTF. In nucleotides, the CDR3 is TGTGCCAGCAGCTTAGGAGGGGGAGGTCAAGGCTACACCTTC. Using reference TRBV7-8 and TRBJ1-2 for the parts outside the CDR3, the full variable domain is GAGVSQSPRYKVAKRGQDVALRCDPISGHVSLFWYQQALGQGPEFLTYFQNEAQLDKSGLPSDRFFAERPEGSVSTLKIQRTQQEDSAVYLCASSLGGGGQGYTFGSGTRLTVV.

This clonotype was seen more than once but under ten times. The chain employs TRBV9 and TRBJ2-7; D gene uncertain. The CDR3 extends over 15 amino acids. CDR1 and CDR2 (germline): SGDLS, YYNGEE. The ends were cut back, 7 bases at V and 0 bases at J, with 17 bases in the middle. CDR3 in DNA: TGTGCCAGCCTTCCATTTTGGACCAACTCCTACGAGCAGTACTTC. This sequence encodes CASLPFWTNSYEQYF.

As to this clonotype: This may be a read error, as it is one base from a much larger clone. This chain connects TRBV15 to TRBJ2-3; TRBD1 matches 9 bases. This CDR3 is built from 16 residues. Germline CDR1 is LNHNV and CDR2 is YYDKDF (reference sequence). The CDR3 reads CATSMGTGKTPDTRYF. The DNA of the CDR3 is TGTGCCACCAGCATGGGGACAGGGAAGACCCCAGATACGCGGTATTTT.

A few counts support this clonotype. This CDR3 is CASSRRGGANEKLFF. CDR3 bases: TGTGCCAGCAGCCGCCGCGGTGGGGCTAATGAAAAACTGTTTTTT. The chain links TRBV11-2 to TRBJ1-4, with D unclear. The germline V and J ends were trimmed by 5 bases and 3 bases, with 13 bases remaining between them. The CDR3 contains 15 residues. Germline V gene lookup returns CDR1 SGHAT and CDR2 FQNNGV.

This clonotype was observed many times. The J gene is TRBJ1-2, the V gene TRBV6-1; 10 bases fit TRBD1. The V and J ends lost 8 bases and 5 bases, in that order; junction bases with no gene match: 11. The germline gives CDR1 MNHNS, CDR2 SASEGT. This CDR3 is 15 amino acids long. The CDR3 here is CASDSGQGGKYGYTF. The DNA of the CDR3 is TGTGCCAGCGACTCCGGACAGGGGGGGAAGTATGGCTACACCTTC.

This clonotype was counted only a few times. The chain has TRBV12-5 and TRBJ2-7; D remains unclear. The V end was cut by 5 bases, the J end by 3 bases, with 8 bases between. Germline V gene sequence: CDR1 LGHNT, CDR2 FRNRAP. This CDR3 comprises 12 residues. In nucleotides, the CDR3 is TGTGCTAGTGGTCCAGGCTTCTACGAGCAGTACTTC. This encodes CASGPGFYEQYF.

There are many counts of this clonotype. The chain links TRBV6-1 to TRBJ2-5; the D gene is possibly TRBD1 (7 bases). Germline V CDR1 and CDR2: MNHNS, SASEGT. Trimming shortened V by 8 bases and J by 4 bases, and 17 bases separated the two germline ends. The CDR3 has 14 amino acids. CDR3 nucleotide sequence: TGTGCCAGCGAGCCGGACAGGAGGGGAGAGACCCAGTACTTC. It yields the protein CASEPDRRGETQYF.

The chain is built from TRBV7-9 and TRBJ2-2; no clear D. V lost 4 bases to trimming and J lost 2 bases, with 14 bases between them. Germline loops: CDR1 SEHNR, CDR2 FQNEAQ (reference sequence). The CDR3 spans 16 residues. The CDR3: CASSSPGPANTGELFF. As DNA, the CDR3 is TGTGCCAGCAGCTCTCCCGGGCCCGCTAACACCGGGGAGCTGTTTTTT.

This clonotype showed up many times. V and J are TRBV3-1 and TRBJ2-5, with unresolved D. Germline CDR1 and CDR2: LGHDT and YNNKEL (reference sequence). V was trimmed by 0 bases and J by 5 bases, leaving 10 bases between them. The CDR3 runs to 14 residues. The CDR3 spells CASSQDVSTETQYF. The CDR3 DNA reads TGTGCCAGCAGCCAAGATGTGTCCACGGAGACCCAGTACTTC.

The rearrangement links TRBV6-9 to TRBJ1-2, with D uncertain. V lost 2 bases to trimming and J lost 7 bases, with 20 bases between them. CDR1 MNHGY and CDR2 SVAAGI come from the germline V gene. The CDR3 has 16 amino acids. CDR3 protein: CASSYDVGIGRGGYTF. Written as DNA, the CDR3 is TGTGCCAGCAGTTATGATGTGGGCATCGGCCGTGGTGGCTACACCTTC.

This clonotype has a count of ten or more. As DNA, the CDR3 is TGTGCCACTTGTGACGGAGCTAATAATGAAAAACTGTTTTTT. Amino acids: CATCDGANNEKLFF. The chain combines TRBV4-2 with TRBJ1-4, with D unresolved. CDR3 size: 14 residues. V was clipped by 10 bases and J by 4 bases, with 16 bases between them. Germline CDR1 is LGHNA and CDR2 is YNFKEQ.

This clonotype was seen at least ten times. Because the CDR3's place on the DNA is in doubt, the DNA is left out and the CDR3 is given as listed by TCRdb. The V gene is TRBV12-3 or TRBV12-4, the J gene TRBJ2-5. The CDR3 is 13 residues long, ends included. The CDR3 spells CASSFLAGETQYF.

To note about this clonotype: The conserved final phenylalanine or tryptophan is absent from the CDR3, which likely points to a read error. This sequence joins TRBV3-1 and TRBJ1-5; D is ambiguous. Trimming removed 0 bases at V and 4 bases at J, with 10 bases between. This CDR3 is built from 15 residues. Germline values: CDR1 LGHDT, CDR2 YNNKEL (reference sequence). CDR3 loop: CASSQDWPDNQPQHL. DNA of the CDR3: TGTGCCAGCAGCCAAGATTGGCCAGATAATCAGCCCCAGCATCTT.

This clonotype was observed at least ten times. The chain joins TRBV20-1 to TRBJ1-1; D gene uncertain. This CDR3 is 14 amino acids long. Looked up from germline, CDR1 is DFQATT and CDR2 is SNEGSKA (reference sequence). V was trimmed by 6 bases and J by 1 base, leaving 15 bases between them. The CDR3 coding sequence is TGCAGTGCCTTACTACCTCCGGGGAACACTGAAGCTTTCTTT. This codes for CSALLPPGNTEAFF.

This clonotype was detected many times. A much larger clone sits a single nucleotide away, making a read error possible. The rearrangement links TRBV18 to TRBJ2-3; D unclear. V lost 2 bases and J 8 bases, leaving 5 bases between the germline ends. This CDR3 is 11 amino acids long. Germline CDR1 is KGHSH and CDR2 is LQKENI. CDR3 region: CASSPLGTQYF. Here the CDR3 DNA reads TGTGCCAGCTCACCATTGGGTACGCAGTATTTT.

About this clonotype itself: A clone one base away is much larger, so this may be a read error. This chain uses TRBV11-1 with TRBJ2-4; possibly TRBD1 for D (5 bases). V was trimmed by 4 bases and J by 8 bases, leaving 18 bases between them. Germline-derived CDR1 and CDR2 are SGHAT and FQDESV (reference sequence). This CDR3 has 15 amino acids. CDR3 sequence (DNA): TGTGCCAGCAGCTCAGCGACAAGGGGATTGGACATTCAGTACTTC. As protein: CASSSATRGLDIQYF.

The sample holds many counts of this clonotype. The chain joins TRBV5-1 to TRBJ1-2, with 7 bases fitting TRBD1. Germline V gene sequence: CDR1 SGHRS, CDR2 YFSETQ. CDR3 size: 19 residues. The V and J ends lost 4 bases and 4 bases, in that order; junction bases with no gene match: 22. CDR3 sequence reads: CASSPDLLRDRKGRYGYTF. In nucleotides, the CDR3 is TGCGCCAGCAGCCCTGATTTGCTCAGGGACAGAAAGGGTCGCTATGGCTACACCTTC.

This clonotype was counted at least ten times. The chain combines TRBV5-1 with TRBJ2-5; no definite D call. CDR1 is SGHRS, CDR2 YFSETQ, per germline. This CDR3 comprises 15 residues. V was shortened by 3 bases and J by 2 bases, with 14 bases between the two germline ends. The CDR3 bases are TGCGCCAGCAGCTCCATTTTCATGATTCAAGAGACCCAGTACTTC. Translation gives CASSSIFMIQETQYF. The entire variable domain, with the rest obtained from reference TRBV5-1 and TRBJ2-5, is as follows: KAGVTQTPRYLIKTRGQQVTLSCSPISGHRSVSWYQQTPGQGLQFLFEYFSETQRNKGNFPGRFSGRQFSNSRSEMNVSTLELGDSALYLCASSSIFMIQETQYFGPGTRLLVL.

This clonotype has ten or more counts. This chain connects TRBV12-5 to TRBJ1-1, with TRBD1 as a possible D gene (6 bases). Per germline, CDR1 LGHNT and CDR2 FRNRAP. V was pared by 0 bases and J by 0 bases, with 17 bases between. The CDR3 length is 18 residues. CDR3 nucleotide sequence: TGTGCTAGTGGTTTGGTAATGGGACAAGGGCGGGTGAACACTGAAGCTTTCTTT. It specifies CASGLVMGQGRVNTEAFF. The full variable domain, completed using reference TRBV12-5 and TRBJ1-1, is DARVTQTPRHKVTEMGQEVTMRCQPILGHNTVFWYRQTMMQGLELLAYFRNRAPLDDSGMPKDRFSAEMPDATLATLKIQPSEPRDSAVYFCASGLVMGQGRVNTEAFFGQGTRLTVV.

This clonotype appeared many times. The CDR3 loop reads CSARVGQGGSPLHF. In DNA, the CDR3 is TGCAGTGCTAGAGTGGGGCAGGGCGGTTCACCCCTCCACTTT. The V call is TRBV20-1, the J call TRBJ1-6, with a tentative D call TRBD1 (5 bases). The CDR3 extends over 14 amino acids. Trimming cost V 1 base and J 9 bases, with 13 bases left between them. The V gene's germline CDR1 is DFQATT and CDR2 SNEGSKA (reference sequence).

This clonotype was observed a few times. The chain employs TRBV15 and TRBJ2-6; 11 nucleotides match TRBD1. V gave up 0 bases and J gave up 0 bases; unmatched junction bases: 10. This CDR3 is built from 21 residues. Germline CDR1 is LNHNV and CDR2 is YYDKDF (reference sequence). The CDR3 sequence: CATSRDTLTGTGGSGANVLTF. In DNA form, the CDR3 reads TGTGCCACCAGCAGAGACACCTTAACCGGGACAGGGGGCTCTGGGGCCAACGTCCTGACTTTC.

Details on this clonotype: A much larger clone lies a single base off, so this may be a read error. V gene TRBV6-5 combines with J gene TRBJ2-3; 13 positions agree with TRBD2. The CDR3 is 15 residues long. Germline CDR1 is MNHEY and CDR2 is SVGAGI. The CDR3 region has the DNA TGTGCCAGAAGTTCCCCGGGACTAGCGGGGTTTGAGCAGTATTTT. Its translation is CARSSPGLAGFEQYF.

The table lists this clonotype with many counts. The chain carries TRBV10-1 and TRBJ2-5, with 9 nucleotides matching TRBD2. V shed 0 bases, J shed 2 bases, and the junction held 4 bases outside the gene matches. The CDR3 length is 16 residues. Germline CDR1 reads WNHNN; CDR2 reads SYGVQD (reference sequence). This chain's CDR3 is CASSESLAGGQETQYF. The CDR3 DNA reads as TGCGCCAGCAGTGAGTCTCTTGCGGGGGGGCAAGAGACCCAGTACTTC.

For this clonotype: This could be a read error, since a much larger clone is one nucleotide away. The chain links TRBV20-1 to TRBJ2-7; the match to TRBD2 covers 7 bases. With 6 bases clipped from V and 7 bases from J, the junction kept 21 bases outside the gene matches. There are 16 residues in the CDR3. CDR1 and CDR2 (germline): DFQATT, SNEGSKA (reference sequence). The CDR3 spells CSATLTGTNFHNEQYF. The CDR3 DNA reads TGCAGTGCGACACTTACCGGGACTAATTTCCACAATGAGCAGTACTTC.

The V gene is TRBV11-2, the J gene TRBJ2-7; 11 bases are a match to TRBD2. The CDR3 is 16 residues long. The trim removed 6 bases at V and 1 base at J, leaving 8 bases unmatched. Germline CDR1 is SGHAT and CDR2 is FQNNGV. The CDR3 DNA reads TGTGCCAGCAGTGACGGTGTAGCGGGAGGGTCCTACGAGCAGTACTTC. Translated: CASSDGVAGGSYEQYF. The full variable domain, with the rest looked up from reference TRBV11-2 and TRBJ2-7, is EAGVAQSPRYKIIEKRQSVAFWCNPISGHATLYWYQQILGQGPKLLIQFQNNGVVDDSQLPKDRFSAERLKGVDSTLKIQPAKLEDSAVYLCASSDGVAGGSYEQYFGPGTRLTVT.

This clonotype was counted a few times. Possible read error: a much larger clone is one base away. V usage is TRBV9 and J usage is TRBJ1-3; the D is unclear. The length of the CDR3 is 17 residues. V dropped 0 bases and J dropped 2 bases, with 15 bases sitting between them. CDR1 is SGDLS, CDR2 YYNGEE, per germline. The CDR3 region is CASSVARRLGPGNTIYF. CDR3 coding DNA: TGTGCCAGCAGCGTAGCCCGGAGGTTAGGACCTGGAAACACCATATATTTT.

For this clonotype: One base away lies a much larger clone, so this may be a sequencing read error. The V and J genes are TRBV18 and TRBJ1-2; the D gene is possibly TRBD1 (6 bases). CDR1 is KGHSH and CDR2 is LQKENI in the germline V gene. CDR3 size: 15 residues. CDR3 nucleotide sequence: TGTGCCAACTCAACAGGACAGAATGCTAACTATGGCTACACCTTC. It specifies CANSTGQNANYGYTF.